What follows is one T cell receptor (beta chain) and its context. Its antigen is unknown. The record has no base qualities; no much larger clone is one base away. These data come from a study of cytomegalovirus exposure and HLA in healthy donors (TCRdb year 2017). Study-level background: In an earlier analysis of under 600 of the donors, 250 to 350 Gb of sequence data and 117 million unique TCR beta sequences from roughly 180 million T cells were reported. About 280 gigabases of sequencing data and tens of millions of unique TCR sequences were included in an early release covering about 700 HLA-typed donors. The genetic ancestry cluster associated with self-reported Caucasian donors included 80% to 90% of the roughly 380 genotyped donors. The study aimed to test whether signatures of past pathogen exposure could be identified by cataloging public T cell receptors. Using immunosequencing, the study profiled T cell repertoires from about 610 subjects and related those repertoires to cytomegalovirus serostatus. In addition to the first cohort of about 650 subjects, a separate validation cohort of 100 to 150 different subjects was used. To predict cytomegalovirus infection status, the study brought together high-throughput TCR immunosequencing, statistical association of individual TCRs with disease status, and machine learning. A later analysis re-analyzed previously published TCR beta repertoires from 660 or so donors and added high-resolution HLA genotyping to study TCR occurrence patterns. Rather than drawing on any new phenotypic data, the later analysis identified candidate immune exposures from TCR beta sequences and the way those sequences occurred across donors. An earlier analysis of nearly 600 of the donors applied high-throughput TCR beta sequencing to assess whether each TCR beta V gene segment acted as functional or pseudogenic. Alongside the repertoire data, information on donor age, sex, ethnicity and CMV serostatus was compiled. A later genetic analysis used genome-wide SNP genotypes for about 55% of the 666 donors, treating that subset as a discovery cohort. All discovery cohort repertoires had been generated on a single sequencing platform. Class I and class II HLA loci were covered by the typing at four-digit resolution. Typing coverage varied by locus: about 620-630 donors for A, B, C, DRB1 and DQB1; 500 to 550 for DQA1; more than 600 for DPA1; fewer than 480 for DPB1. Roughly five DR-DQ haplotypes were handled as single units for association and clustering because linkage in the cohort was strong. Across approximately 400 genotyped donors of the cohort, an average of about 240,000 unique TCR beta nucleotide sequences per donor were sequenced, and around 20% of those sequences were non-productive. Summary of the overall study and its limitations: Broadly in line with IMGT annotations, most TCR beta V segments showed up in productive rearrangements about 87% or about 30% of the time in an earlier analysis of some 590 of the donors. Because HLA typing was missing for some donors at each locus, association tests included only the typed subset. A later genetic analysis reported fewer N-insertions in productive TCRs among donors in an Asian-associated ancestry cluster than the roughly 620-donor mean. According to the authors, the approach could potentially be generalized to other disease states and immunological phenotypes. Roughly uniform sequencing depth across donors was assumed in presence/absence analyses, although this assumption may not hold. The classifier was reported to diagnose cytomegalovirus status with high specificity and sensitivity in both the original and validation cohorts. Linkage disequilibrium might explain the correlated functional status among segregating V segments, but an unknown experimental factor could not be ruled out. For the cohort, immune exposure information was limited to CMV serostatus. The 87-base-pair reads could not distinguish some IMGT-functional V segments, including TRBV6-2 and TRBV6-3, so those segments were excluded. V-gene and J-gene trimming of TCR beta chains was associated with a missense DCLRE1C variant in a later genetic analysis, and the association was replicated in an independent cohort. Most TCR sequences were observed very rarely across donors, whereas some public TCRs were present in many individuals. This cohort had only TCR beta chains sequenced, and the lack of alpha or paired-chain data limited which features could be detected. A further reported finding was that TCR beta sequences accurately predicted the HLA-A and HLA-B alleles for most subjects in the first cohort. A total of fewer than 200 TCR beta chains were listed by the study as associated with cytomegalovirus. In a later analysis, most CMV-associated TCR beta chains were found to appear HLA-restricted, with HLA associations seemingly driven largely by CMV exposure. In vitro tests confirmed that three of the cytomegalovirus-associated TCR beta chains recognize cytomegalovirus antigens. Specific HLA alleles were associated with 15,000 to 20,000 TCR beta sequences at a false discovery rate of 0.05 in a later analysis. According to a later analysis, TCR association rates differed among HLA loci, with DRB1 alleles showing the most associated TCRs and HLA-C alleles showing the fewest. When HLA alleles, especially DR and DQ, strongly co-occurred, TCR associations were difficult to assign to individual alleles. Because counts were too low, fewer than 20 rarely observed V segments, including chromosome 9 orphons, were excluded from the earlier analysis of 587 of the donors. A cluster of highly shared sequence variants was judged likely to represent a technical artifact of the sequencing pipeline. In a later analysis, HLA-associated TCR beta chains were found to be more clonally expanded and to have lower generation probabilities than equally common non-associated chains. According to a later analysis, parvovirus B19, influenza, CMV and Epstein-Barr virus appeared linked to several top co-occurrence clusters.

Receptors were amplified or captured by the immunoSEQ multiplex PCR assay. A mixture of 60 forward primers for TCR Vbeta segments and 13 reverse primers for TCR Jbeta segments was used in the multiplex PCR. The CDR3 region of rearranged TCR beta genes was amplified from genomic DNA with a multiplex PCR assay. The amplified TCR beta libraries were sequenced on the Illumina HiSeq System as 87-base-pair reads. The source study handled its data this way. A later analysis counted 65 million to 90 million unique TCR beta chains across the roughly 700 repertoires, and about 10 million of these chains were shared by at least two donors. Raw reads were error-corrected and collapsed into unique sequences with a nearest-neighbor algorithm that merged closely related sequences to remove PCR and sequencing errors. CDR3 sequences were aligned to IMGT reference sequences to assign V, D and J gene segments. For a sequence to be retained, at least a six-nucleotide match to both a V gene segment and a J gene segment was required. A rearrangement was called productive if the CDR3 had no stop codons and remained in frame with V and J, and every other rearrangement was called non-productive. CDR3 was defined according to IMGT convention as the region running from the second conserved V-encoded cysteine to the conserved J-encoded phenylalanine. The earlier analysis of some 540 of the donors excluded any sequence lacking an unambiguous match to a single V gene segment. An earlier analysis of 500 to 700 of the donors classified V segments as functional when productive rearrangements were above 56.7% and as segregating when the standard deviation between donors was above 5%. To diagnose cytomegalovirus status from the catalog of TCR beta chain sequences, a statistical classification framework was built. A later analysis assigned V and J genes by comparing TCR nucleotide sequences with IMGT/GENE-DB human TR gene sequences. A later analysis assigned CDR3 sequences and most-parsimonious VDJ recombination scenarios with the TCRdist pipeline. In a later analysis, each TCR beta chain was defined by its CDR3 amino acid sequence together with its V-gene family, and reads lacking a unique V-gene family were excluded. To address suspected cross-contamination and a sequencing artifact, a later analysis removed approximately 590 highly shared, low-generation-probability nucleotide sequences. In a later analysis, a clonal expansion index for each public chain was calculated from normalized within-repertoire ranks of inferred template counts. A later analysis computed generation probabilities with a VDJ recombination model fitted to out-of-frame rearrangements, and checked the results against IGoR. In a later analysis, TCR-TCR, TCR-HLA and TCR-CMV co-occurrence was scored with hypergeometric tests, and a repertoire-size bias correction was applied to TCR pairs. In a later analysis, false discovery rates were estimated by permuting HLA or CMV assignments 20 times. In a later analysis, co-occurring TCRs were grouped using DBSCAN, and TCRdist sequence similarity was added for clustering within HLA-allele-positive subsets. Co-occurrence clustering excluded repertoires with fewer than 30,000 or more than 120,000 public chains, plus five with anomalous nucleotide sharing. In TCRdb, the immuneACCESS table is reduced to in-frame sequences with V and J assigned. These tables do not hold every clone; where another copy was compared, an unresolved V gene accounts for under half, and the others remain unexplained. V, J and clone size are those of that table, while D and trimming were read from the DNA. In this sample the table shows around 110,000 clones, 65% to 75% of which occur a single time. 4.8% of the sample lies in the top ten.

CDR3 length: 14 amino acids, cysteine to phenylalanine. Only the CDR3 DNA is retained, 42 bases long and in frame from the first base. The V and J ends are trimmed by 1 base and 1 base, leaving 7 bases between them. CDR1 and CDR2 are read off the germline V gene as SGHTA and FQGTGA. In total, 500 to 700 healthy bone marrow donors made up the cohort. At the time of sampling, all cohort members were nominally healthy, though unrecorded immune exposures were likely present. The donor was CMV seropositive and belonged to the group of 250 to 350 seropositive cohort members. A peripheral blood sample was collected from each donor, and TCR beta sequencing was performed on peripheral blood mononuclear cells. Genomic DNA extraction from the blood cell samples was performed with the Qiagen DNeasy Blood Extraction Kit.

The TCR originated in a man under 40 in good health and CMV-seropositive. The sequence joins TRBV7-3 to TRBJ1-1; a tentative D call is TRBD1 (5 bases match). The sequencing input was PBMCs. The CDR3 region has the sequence CASSLRGQNTEAFF. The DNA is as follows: TGTGCCAGCAGCTTAAGGGGCCAGAACACTGAAGCTTTCTTT.